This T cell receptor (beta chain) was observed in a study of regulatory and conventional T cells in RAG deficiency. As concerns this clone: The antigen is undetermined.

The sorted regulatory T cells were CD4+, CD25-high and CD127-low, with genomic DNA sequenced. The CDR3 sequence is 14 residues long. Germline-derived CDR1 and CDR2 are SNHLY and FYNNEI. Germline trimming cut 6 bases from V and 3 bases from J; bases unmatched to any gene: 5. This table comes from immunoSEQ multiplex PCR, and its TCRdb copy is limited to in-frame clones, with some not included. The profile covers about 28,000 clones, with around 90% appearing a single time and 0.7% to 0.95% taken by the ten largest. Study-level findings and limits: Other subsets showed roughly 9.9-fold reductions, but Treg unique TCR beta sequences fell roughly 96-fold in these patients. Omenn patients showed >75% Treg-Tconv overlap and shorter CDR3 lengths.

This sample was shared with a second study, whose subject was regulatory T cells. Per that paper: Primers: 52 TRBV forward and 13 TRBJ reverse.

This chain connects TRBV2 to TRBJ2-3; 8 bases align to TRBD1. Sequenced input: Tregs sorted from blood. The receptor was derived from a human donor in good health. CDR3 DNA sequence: TGTGCCAGCAGACTCGGACAGGGTACAGATACGCAGTATTTT. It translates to CASRLGQGTDTQYF. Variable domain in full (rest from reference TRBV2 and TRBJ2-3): EPEVTQTPSHQVTQMGQEVILRCVPISNHLYFYWYRQILGQKVEFLVSFYNNEISEKSEIFDDQFSVERPDGSNFTLKIRSTKLEDSAMYFCASRLGQGTDTQYFGPGTRLTVL.